This T cell receptor (beta chain) originates from a study of OX40 agonist ivuxolimab in advanced cancers. In the study overall: Dose-escalation patients suffered from hepatocellular carcinoma, melanoma, renal cell or head and neck cancer. At 82.7% male, the cohort had a mean age of 60 years, ranging from roughly 20 to 85.

This table comes from immunoSEQ multiplex PCR, and its TCRdb copy is limited to in-frame clones, with some not included. The sample records 65,000 to 95,000 clones, roughly 89% being singletons. V was clipped by 5 bases and J by 5 bases; unmatched bases: 5. The CDR3 is 14 amino acids. Germline CDR1 is MNHEY and CDR2 is SMNVEV (reference sequence). The origin of this receptor is an adult with an advanced solid tumor such as melanoma, head and neck, liver or kidney cancer. The chain has TRBV27 and TRBJ1-4; TRBD1 matches at 7 bases. The input for sequencing was CD4+ or CD8+ T cells sorted from blood, taken in a trial of the OX40 agonist ivuxolimab. In nucleotides, the CDR3 is TGTGCCAGCAGTCAGGACAGGTGGAATGAAAAACTGTTTTTT. Protein sequence: CASSQDRWNEKLFF.